Reported below is one TCR beta chain. The antigen is not known. Unstimulated regulatory T cells (CD4+CD25+CD127-), CD4+CD25- non-regulatory cells, CD4 and CD8 cells were FACS-sorted from thawed PBMCs. This CDR3 comprises 16 residues. This sample stems from a study of Tregs in tolerant kidney transplant recipients. The study, taken as a whole, reports: Biological reproducibility was not directly addressed, but technical replication error appeared minimal.

TCRdb's table, derived via immunoSEQ multiplex PCR, lists solely in-frame clones and lacks some. The table has some 240,000 clones, more than 65% seen once. The clonotype comes from a human donor in good health. This chain connects TRBV21-1 to TRBJ2-1; the table gives TRBD1 as D, unverified against the DNA. TRBV21-1 is a documented pseudogene. Sequenced sample: CD4+ T cells from blood. This CDR3 is CASSSPPGQEYNEQFF. The CDR3 region has the DNA TGTGCCAGCAGCAGCCCCCCGGGACAGGAGTACAATGAGCAGTTCTTC.